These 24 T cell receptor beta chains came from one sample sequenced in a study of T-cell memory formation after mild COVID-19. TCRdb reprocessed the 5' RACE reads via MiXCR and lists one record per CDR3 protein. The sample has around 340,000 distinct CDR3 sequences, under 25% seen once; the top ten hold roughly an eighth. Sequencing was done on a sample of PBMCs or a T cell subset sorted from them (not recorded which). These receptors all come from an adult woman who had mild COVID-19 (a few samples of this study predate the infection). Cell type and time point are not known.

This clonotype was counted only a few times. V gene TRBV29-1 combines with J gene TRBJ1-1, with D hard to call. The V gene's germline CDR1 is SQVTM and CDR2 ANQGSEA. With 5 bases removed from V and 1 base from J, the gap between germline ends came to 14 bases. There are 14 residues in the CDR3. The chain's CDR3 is CSVFPPLTNTEAFF. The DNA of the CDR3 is TGCAGCGTTTTCCCCCCCTTGACGAACACTGAAGCTTTCTTT.

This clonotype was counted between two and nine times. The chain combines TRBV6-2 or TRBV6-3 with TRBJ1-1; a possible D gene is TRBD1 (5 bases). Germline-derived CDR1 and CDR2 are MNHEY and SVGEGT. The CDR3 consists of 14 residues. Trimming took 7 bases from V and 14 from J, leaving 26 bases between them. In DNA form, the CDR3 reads TGTGCCAGCACCTCGTCTGGGGCCTCCACTCTGGACTTCTTT. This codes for CASTSSGASTLDFF.

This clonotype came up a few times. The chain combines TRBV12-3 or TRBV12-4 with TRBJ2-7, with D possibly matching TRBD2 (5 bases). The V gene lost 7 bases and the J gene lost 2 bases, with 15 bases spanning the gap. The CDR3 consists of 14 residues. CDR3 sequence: CASNKPGDTYEQYF. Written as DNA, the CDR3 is TGTGCCAGCAACAAGCCCGGGGATACCTACGAGCAGTACTTC.

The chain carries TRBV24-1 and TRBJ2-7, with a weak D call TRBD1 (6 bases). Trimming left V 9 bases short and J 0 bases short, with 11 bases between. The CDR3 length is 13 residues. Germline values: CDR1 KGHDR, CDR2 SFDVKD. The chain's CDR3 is CATAGDNSYEQYF. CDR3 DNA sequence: TGTGCCACCGCAGGGGACAACTCCTACGAGCAGTACTTC.

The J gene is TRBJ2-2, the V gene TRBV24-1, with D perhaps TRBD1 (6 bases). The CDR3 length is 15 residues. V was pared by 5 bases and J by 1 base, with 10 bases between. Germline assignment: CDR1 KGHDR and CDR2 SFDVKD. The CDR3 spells CATSGGLGNTGELFF. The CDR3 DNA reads TGTGCCACCAGTGGGGGGCTCGGGAACACCGGGGAGCTGTTTTTT.

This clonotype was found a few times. In DNA form, the CDR3 reads TGTGCCAGCAGCTTTTTAGCGGGAGGTGAAAATGAGCAGTTCTTC. It translates to CASSFLAGGENEQFF. The chain carries TRBV7-2 and TRBJ2-1; 10 bases are shared with TRBD2. V dropped 3 bases and J dropped 7; count of bases not matched to a gene: 6. The germline V gene has CDR1 SGHTA and CDR2 FQGNSA. There are 15 residues in the CDR3.

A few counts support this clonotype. The chain's CDR3 is CSAPSGSSYNEQFF. The CDR3 nucleotides are TGCAGTGCCCCGAGCGGGAGTTCCTACAATGAGCAGTTCTTC. This sequence joins TRBV20-1 and TRBJ2-1; 8 nucleotides align to TRBD2. This CDR3 has 14 amino acids. Germline assignment: CDR1 DFQATT and CDR2 SNEGSKA (reference sequence). V dropped 6 bases and J dropped 1; count of bases not matched to a gene: 5.

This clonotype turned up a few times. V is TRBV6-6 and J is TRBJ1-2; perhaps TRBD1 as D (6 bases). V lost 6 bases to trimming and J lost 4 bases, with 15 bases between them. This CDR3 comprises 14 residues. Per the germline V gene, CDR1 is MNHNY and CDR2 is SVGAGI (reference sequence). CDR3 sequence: CASSRGQSFYGYTF. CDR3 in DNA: TGTGCCAGCAGCCGAGGACAGTCGTTCTATGGCTACACCTTC.

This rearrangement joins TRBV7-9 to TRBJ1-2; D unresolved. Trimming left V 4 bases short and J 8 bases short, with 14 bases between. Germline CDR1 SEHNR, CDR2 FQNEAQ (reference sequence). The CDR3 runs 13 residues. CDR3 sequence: CASSSLKRPGYTF. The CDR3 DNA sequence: TGTGCCAGCAGCTCCCTGAAGCGTCCGGGCTACACCTTC. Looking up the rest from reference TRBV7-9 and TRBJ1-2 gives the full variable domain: DTGVSQNPRHKITKRGQNVTFRCDPISEHNRLYWYRQTLGQGPEFLTYFQNEAQLEKSRLLSDRFSAERPKGSFSTLEIQRTEQGDSAMYLCASSSLKRPGYTFGSGTRLTVV.

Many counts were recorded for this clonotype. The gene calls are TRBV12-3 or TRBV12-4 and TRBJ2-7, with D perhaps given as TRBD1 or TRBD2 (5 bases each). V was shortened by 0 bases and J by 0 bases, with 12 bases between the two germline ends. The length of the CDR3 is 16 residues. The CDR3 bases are TGTGCCAGCAGTTTAGCACGACCTGGGGGCTCCTACGAGCAGTACTTC. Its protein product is CASSLARPGGSYEQYF.

CDR3 protein: CASSYPPRRPKNIQYF. For the CDR3, the DNA is TGTGCCAGCAGTTACCCCCCTCGGAGACCAAAAAACATTCAGTACTTC. The rearrangement links TRBV6-2 or TRBV6-3 to TRBJ2-4; no clear D. This CDR3 spans 16 amino acids. Germline values: CDR1 MNHEY, CDR2 SVGEGT. The V gene lost 2 bases and the J gene lost 4 bases, with 15 bases spanning the gap.

As DNA, the CDR3 is TGCAGTGCTAGCGTTGGCGGCCCTAGCACAGATACGCAGTATTTT. This gives the protein CSASVGGPSTDTQYF. J is TRBJ2-3 and V is TRBV20-1; no firm D call. V dropped 3 bases and J dropped 0 bases, with 13 bases sitting between them. Germline CDR1 and CDR2: DFQATT and SNEGSKA (reference sequence). The CDR3 consists of 15 residues.

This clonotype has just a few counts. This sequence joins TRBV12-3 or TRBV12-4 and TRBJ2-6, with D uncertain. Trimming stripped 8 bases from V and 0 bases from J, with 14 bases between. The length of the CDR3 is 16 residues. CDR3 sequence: CASGGRLGSGANVLTF. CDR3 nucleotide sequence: TGTGCCAGCGGTGGTCGGTTAGGCTCTGGGGCCAACGTCCTGACTTTC.

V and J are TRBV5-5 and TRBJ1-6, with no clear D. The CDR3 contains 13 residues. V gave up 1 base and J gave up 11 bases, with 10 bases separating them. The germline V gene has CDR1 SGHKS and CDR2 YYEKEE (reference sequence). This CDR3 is CASSLTALPPLHF. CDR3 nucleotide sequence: TGTGCCAGCAGCTTGACAGCTCTCCCACCCCTCCACTTT.

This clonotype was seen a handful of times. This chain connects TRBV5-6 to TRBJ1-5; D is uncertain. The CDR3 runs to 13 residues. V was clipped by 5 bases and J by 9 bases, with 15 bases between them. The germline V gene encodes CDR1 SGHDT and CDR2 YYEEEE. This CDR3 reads CASRSMTRSPQHF. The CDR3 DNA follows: TGTGCCAGCAGATCCATGACCCGTTCGCCCCAGCATTTT.

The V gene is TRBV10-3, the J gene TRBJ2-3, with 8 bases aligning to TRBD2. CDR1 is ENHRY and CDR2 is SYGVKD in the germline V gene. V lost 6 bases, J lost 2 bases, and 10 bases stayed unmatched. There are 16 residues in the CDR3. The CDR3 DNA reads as TGTGCCATCAGGAGCGGGAGTTGGTCCCTCACAGATACGCAGTATTTT. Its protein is CAIRSGSWSLTDTQYF.

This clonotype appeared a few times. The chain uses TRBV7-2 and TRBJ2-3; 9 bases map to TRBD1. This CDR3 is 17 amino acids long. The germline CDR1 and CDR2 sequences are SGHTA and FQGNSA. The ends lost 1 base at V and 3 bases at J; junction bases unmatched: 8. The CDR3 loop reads CASSLGAPGTGTDTQYF. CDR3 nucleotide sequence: TGTGCCAGCAGCTTAGGGGCCCCCGGGACAGGGACAGATACGCAGTATTTT.

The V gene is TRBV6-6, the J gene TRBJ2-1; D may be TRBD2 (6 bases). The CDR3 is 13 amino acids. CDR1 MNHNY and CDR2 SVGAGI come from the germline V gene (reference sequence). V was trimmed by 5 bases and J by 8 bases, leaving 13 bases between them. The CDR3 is CASSLRGGDEQFF. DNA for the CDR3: TGTGCCAGCAGTCTACGCGGAGGGGATGAGCAGTTCTTC.

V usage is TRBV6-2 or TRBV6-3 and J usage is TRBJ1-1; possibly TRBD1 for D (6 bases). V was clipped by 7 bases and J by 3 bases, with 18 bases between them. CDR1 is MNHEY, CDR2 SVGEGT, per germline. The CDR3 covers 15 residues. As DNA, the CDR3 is TGTGCCAGCACCGTCAGGGGCTGGACTGACACTGAAGCTTTCTTT. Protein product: CASTVRGWTDTEAFF.

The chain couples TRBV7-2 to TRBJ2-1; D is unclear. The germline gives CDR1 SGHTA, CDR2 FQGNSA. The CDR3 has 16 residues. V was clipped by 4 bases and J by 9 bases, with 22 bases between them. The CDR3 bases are TGTGCCAGCAGCTCTCCCAATGACCCCCCCAGAGGTGAGCAGTTCTTC. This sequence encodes CASSSPNDPPRGEQFF.

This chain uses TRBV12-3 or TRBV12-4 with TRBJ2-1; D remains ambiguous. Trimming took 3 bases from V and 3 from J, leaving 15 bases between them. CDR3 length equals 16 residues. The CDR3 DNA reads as TGTGCCAGCAGTTTGGGTCCCGACCGCGACTACAATGAGCAGTTCTTC. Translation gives CASSLGPDRDYNEQFF.

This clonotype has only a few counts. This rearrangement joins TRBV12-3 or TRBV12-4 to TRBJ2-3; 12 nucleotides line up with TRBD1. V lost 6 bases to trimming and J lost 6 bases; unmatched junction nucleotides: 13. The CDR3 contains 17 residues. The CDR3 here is CASSRVGGQGAVDTQYF. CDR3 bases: TGTGCCAGCAGCCGGGTAGGGGGACAGGGGGCGGTTGATACGCAGTATTTT.

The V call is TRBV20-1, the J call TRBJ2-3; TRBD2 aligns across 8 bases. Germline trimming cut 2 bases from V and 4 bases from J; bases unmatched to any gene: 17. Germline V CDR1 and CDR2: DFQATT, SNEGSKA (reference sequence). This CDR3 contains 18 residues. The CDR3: CSARRRTSLGGYADTQYF. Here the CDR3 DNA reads TGCAGTGCTAGACGGAGGACTAGCCTTGGGGGGTATGCAGATACGCAGTATTTT.

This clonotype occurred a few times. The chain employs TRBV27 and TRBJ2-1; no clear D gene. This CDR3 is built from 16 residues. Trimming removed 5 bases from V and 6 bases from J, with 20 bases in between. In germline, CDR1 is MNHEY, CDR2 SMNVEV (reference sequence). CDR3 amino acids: CASSPAPSGLPNEQFF. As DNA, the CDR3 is TGTGCCAGCAGTCCTGCCCCTTCCGGTTTACCCAATGAGCAGTTCTTC.